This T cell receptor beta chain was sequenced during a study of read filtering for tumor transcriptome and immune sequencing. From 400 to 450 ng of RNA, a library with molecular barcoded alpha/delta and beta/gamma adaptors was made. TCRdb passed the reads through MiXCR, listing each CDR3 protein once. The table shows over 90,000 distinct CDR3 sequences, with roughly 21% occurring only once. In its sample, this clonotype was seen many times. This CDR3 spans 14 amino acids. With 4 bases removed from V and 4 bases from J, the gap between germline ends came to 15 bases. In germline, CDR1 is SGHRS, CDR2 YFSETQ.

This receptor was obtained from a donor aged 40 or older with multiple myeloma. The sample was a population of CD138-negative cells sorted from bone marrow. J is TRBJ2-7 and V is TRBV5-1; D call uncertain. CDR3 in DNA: TGCGCCAGCAGCCCAAACCCGAATGGGTACGAGCAGTACTTC. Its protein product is CASSPNPNGYEQYF.